This T cell receptor beta chain was captured by sequencing in a study of T cell responses to AZD1222 COVID-19 vaccine. Across the whole study: Second doses were pooled across both intervals (about 4 or about 12 weeks). Study-level findings and limits: The sample set comprised mostly white British donors with more females, and clonal diversity was possibly underestimated. The breadth and depth of Spike-specific TCRs increased once two AZD1222 doses had been given. At baseline, just five to seven AZD1222 recipients tested seropositive.

Concerning this clone itself: Antigen: not known.

The method was immunoSEQ multiplex PCR; TCRdb's version includes in-frame clones alone and lacks a portion of them. The sample carries 110,000 or so clones, around 89% recorded once. CDR1 and CDR2 from the germline V gene are SGHTA and FQGNSA. The CDR3 sequence is 15 residues long. Deletions cut 1 base from V and 0 bases from J, with 9 bases between. This clonotype was sampled from an adult in good health. The V call is TRBV7-2, the J call TRBJ1-1; D is possibly TRBD1 (5 bases). Material: peripheral blood, obtained on day 0 of AZD1222 vaccination. CDR3 DNA: TGTGCCAGCAGCTTAGGGGGGACCATGAACACTGAAGCTTTCTTT. Translating it yields CASSLGGTMNTEAFF. Combining the CDR3 with reference TRBV7-2 and TRBJ1-1 gives the whole variable domain GAGVSQSPSNKVTEKGKDVELRCDPISGHTALYWYRQSLGQGLEFLIYFQGNSAPDKSGLPSDRFSAERTGGSVSTLTIQRTQQEDSAVYLCASSLGGTMNTEAFFGQGTRLTVV.